This T cell receptor (beta chain) was observed in a study of T cell responses to AZD1222 COVID-19 vaccine. Study at large: Second-dose intervals near 4 or 12 weeks were combined. Findings and limits, study-wide: Sampling that yielded the repertoires occurred only after the peak T cell response.

Generated by immunoSEQ multiplex PCR, the TCRdb table keeps only in-frame clones and is missing some. Found here are under 150,000 clones, just over 90% of them singletons; the top ten hold around 4.7%. About this clone itself: Its target is not known.

V lost 5 bases and J 1 base, leaving 9 bases between the germline ends. CDR1 is LGHNT and CDR2 is FRNRAP in the germline V gene. The CDR3 loop spans 14 amino acids. This chain links TRBV12-5 with TRBJ1-5, with D tentatively TRBD1 (5 bases). The sample was peripheral blood, taken on day 0 of AZD1222 vaccination. The receptor was isolated from an adult in good health. DNA for the CDR3: TGTGCTAGTGGTCTCGACAGAAGCAATCAGCCCCAGCATTTT. Residues: CASGLDRSNQPQHF.